The present TCR beta chain was sequenced within a study of CD8 T cells in ankylosing spondylitis. Study-level points and caveats: CD8+ disease-linked clones were present at relatively low frequencies in blood. A TCR beta motif of under ten highly homologous variants appeared characteristic of ankylosing spondylitis blood.

In making TCR beta libraries, quantitative 5'-RACE with molecular barcodes was used. TCRdb re-called the 5' RACE reads through MiXCR, storing one row per CDR3 protein. The sample lists about 360,000 distinct CDR3 sequences, roughly 14% occurring once. V gave up 0 bases and J gave up 3 bases, with 11 bases separating them. The V gene's germline CDR1 is DFQATT and CDR2 SNEGSKA (reference sequence). The CDR3 sequence is 14 residues long. This clonotype was counted at least ten times. The antigen is not known. The clonotype comes from a male donor with ankylosing spondylitis or in good health (not recorded which). Sequenced sample: blood, either unsorted or a sorted T cell fraction (not recorded which). The V gene is TRBV20-1, the J gene TRBJ1-1, with D possibly TRBD1 on 6 matching bases. The CDR3 here is CSARDAQGYTEAFF. CDR3 nucleotides: TGCAGTGCTAGAGATGCCCAGGGGTACACTGAAGCTTTCTTT.